This T cell receptor (beta chain) came from a study of tumor T cells in aggressive B-cell lymphoma. Profiling relied on immunoSEQ multiplex PCR, and the TCRdb table lists in-frame clones only, not all of them. The profile shows about 2,500 clones, about 91% of them singletons. The clonotype comes from an adult with diffuse large B cell lymphoma. Sequenced material: tumor tissue.

CDR3 sequence reads: CARSSDREWSNEQYV. DNA for the CDR3: TGTGCCAGAAGCTCAGACAGGGAATGGAGCAACGAGCAGTACGTC. V and J are TRBV5-3 and TRBJ2-7; 7 bases map to TRBD1. TRBV5-3 is annotated as an ORF whose role is uncertain. The CDR3 totals 15 residues. Losses at the gene ends were 3 bases for V and 5 bases for J; bases not matched to a gene: 11.